The 6 T cell receptor beta chains given below trace back to one sample, sequenced in a study of T-cell memory formation after mild COVID-19. TCRdb re-analysed the 5' RACE reads in MiXCR, keeping a single row per CDR3 protein. Of 240,000 or so distinct CDR3 sequences listed, 8% to 9.5% are singletons. Material for sequencing was PBMCs or a T cell subset sorted from them (not recorded which). Every receptor here comes from a man between 18 and 35 years old who had mild COVID-19 (a few samples of this study predate the infection). Cell type and time point are not known.

The chain combines TRBV10-3 with TRBJ1-2; no reliable D call. The CDR3 spans 15 residues. Germline V lookup: CDR1 ENHRY, CDR2 SYGVKD. V was pared by 0 bases and J by 4 bases, with 12 bases between. The CDR3 loop is CAISESGGLGYGYTF. The CDR3 nucleotides are TGTGCCATCAGTGAGTCGGGAGGACTTGGCTATGGCTACACCTTC.

This clonotype has only a few counts. The rearrangement links TRBV29-1 to TRBJ2-1; 12 bases match TRBD2. With 3 bases clipped from V and 8 bases from J, the junction kept 5 bases outside the gene matches. CDR3 length equals 14 residues. Germline V CDR1 and CDR2: SQVTM, ANQGSEA. The CDR3 sequence is CSVEGLAGAYEQFF. CDR3 nucleotides: TGCAGCGTTGAGGGACTAGCGGGCGCATATGAGCAGTTCTTC.

This clonotype was seen a handful of times. This chain links TRBV18 with TRBJ2-7; D is unresolved. The CDR3 spans 14 residues. The germline V and J ends were trimmed by 2 bases and 4 bases, with 12 bases remaining between them. Germline V gene data show CDR1 as KGHSH and CDR2 as LQKENI. CDR3 residues: CASSPSQATYEQYF. The CDR3 DNA is TGTGCCAGCTCACCATCCCAGGCAACGTACGAGCAGTACTTC.

The chain combines TRBV20-1 with TRBJ2-3; D is unresolved. This CDR3 has 13 amino acids. Germline V CDR1 and CDR2: DFQATT, SNEGSKA (reference sequence). The CDR3 reads CSADPQGTDTQYF. The CDR3 nucleotides read TGCAGCGCCGATCCCCAGGGCACAGATACGCAGTATTTT.

Only a few counts were recorded for this clonotype. The CDR3 nucleotides are TGCGCCAGCAGTCGTAAGGACAGGGGCAATCAGCCCCAGCATTTT. Translating it yields CASSRKDRGNQPQHF. The chain employs TRBV23-1 and TRBJ1-5; TRBD1 matches 8 bases. TRBV23-1 is known as an ORF, though its function is uncertain. This CDR3 is built from 15 residues. Germline trimming cut 4 bases from V and 2 bases from J; bases unmatched to any gene: 4.

This clonotype was seen a handful of times. The DNA of the CDR3 is TGCAGTGCTAGAGGTGGGGCCCCCTACGAGCAGTACTTC. It encodes CSARGGAPYEQYF. This rearrangement joins TRBV20-1 to TRBJ2-7; tentatively, D is TRBD1 (5 bases). The CDR3 has 13 amino acids. Germline assignment: CDR1 DFQATT and CDR2 SNEGSKA (reference sequence). V was pared by 1 base and J by 2 bases, with 9 bases between.